This paragraph covers one TCR beta chain sequence. HTBI primers from iRepertoire and Arm-PCR of CDR3 regions yielded the TCR beta libraries. TCRdb re-called the multiplex PCR reads with MiXCR, one entry per CDR3 protein. The sample consists of some 500,000 distinct CDR3 sequences, around 15% of them appearing once. Regarding time point: newly diagnosed GD, antithyroid drugs for less than 3 months. The TCR library was made from RNA extracted from PBMCs. The authors drew about 9 milliliters of peripheral blood into EDTA tubes. CDR1 and CDR2 from the germline V gene are MNHEY and SVGEGT. V gave up 5 bases and J gave up 9 bases, with 14 bases separating them. This CDR3 comprises 13 residues. These data come from a study of regulatory T cells in long-lasting Graves disease. The same data also went into a second study, on T cells in Graves' hyperthyroidism and ophthalmopathy.

This chain links TRBV6-2 or TRBV6-3 with TRBJ2-1; D might be TRBD1 (6 bases). The sequences come from peripheral blood mononuclear cells (PBMCs), collected at new diagnosis, from a patient treated with antithyroid drugs. This clonotype was obtained from a middle-aged woman with Graves disease. This chain's CDR3 is CASSDQGFGEQFF. The DNA for the CDR3 is TGTGCCAGCAGTGACCAGGGGTTTGGTGAGCAGTTCTTC.